The text below deals with one T cell receptor beta chain. Its antigen has not been determined. Base qualities are missing; no much larger clone stands one base away. The High Capacity cDNA Reverse Transcription Kit was used to reverse transcribe all of the isolated RNA, meaning that expressed TCRB transcripts were what got sequenced. Deep immunoSEQ sequencing was performed on naive, central memory and regulatory T cell samples, with an average of roughly 3.5 million total reads per sample. After sorted cells were lysed in RLT buffer, RNA was extracted with DNase-treated RNeasy Micro or Mini kits, with the choice depending on cell number. Each cell subset was processed on its own to prevent cross-contamination, while patient and healthy donor samples were processed together. The immunoSEQ multiplex PCR was used to amplify TCRB sequences from cDNA, yielding 87-bp fragments that span the CDR3 region. Amplicons were sequenced on the Illumina HiSeq platform. Per the original workflow: Synthetic template baselines were used to correct PCR bias computationally, reads within Hamming distance 2 were collapsed together, and singletons that could not be merged were discarded. Reads were aligned against IMGT to assign V, D and J genes, CDR3 length and insertions or deletions at six rearrangement sites. Clonotype counts were normalized to sorted cell number within each subset before computing true diversity and Gini coefficients with the tcR R package. Repertoire sharing was quantified using the overlap coefficient calculated on TCRB nucleotide sequences. Out-of-frame TCRB sequences from naive cells were analyzed to stand in for the pre-selection repertoire. TCRdb obtained this table from immuneACCESS and retained in-frame rearrangements with V and J assigned. These tables miss some clones; where compared with another copy, unresolved V genes account for less than half of the shortfall, and the remainder is unexplained. Clone size and V and J calls were adopted from that table, with D and trimming inferred from the DNA. The sample contains about 360,000 clones, roughly 12% of them found a single time. The ten largest clones capture more than 0.015% of the sample.

This specimen belongs to a study of beta chain features in type 1 diabetes (dated by TCRdb to the late 2010s). Regarding the study in general: No differences in mean age, gender distribution, total cell number or subset yield were found between patients and healthy donors. A total of roughly 99,000,000 sorted cells were examined across all samples, and the number of cells per subset was strongly correlated with RNA yield. The study compared TCRB repertoires of sorted circulating CD4+ T cell subsets between recently diagnosed type 1 diabetes patients and matched healthy donors. Naive and central memory subsets were obtained from all 30 or so donors, but regulatory and stem cell-like memory subsets were isolated from only 8 patients and about eight healthy donors. Summary of the overall study and its limitations: Sequencing cDNA rather than genomic DNA could over-represent highly expressing activated cells, although activation and CD3 levels did not differ between groups. A moderate but significant shortening of TCRB CDR3 length was observed in type 1 diabetes patients in all four CD4+ subsets. At VDJ recombination sites, patients with type 1 diabetes made fewer insertions and deleted more nucleotides, a pattern implying thymic rearrangement abnormalities. Only small numbers of individuals were included in the HLA sub-analyses, which left unresolved whether HLA type had any influence on TCRB rearrangement. Shorter templates might have been favored by PCR, but patient and control samples were amplified and corrected together, so both groups would have been affected equally by any skew. Naive, central memory and regulatory TCRB repertoires appeared to be more alike among patients than among healthy donors.

The CDR3 runs 17 amino acids, cysteine and phenylalanine included. Only the CDR3 DNA stays, 51 bases, in frame from base 1. From each donor, a single peripheral blood sample of around 120 mL on average was drawn into heparinised tubes. Using a panel that included CD45RO, CCR7, CD25, CD127, CD95 and CD27, naive, central memory, regulatory and stem cell-like memory CD4+ T cells were sorted on a BD FACSAria II. All sorted populations exceeded 95% purity. PBMCs were isolated right away by Lymphoprep density gradient centrifugation and were stained directly, without culture. Samples were stained and sorted in pairs, with one healthy donor and one patient per experiment, so that batch effects were minimized.

Rearrangement joined TRBV1 to TRBJ1-5; the table's D call of TRBD1 was not tested on the DNA. TRBV1 is described as a pseudogene. This TCR came from a man younger than 30 in good health. Sample: naive CD4+ T cells from blood. The cell subset or site tag for this specimen amounts to: true naive CD4+ T cells. The CDR3: CTSSQERLTARNQPQHF. The nucleotides are TGCACCAGCAGCCAAGAAAGGTTGACAGCACGCAATCAGCCCCAGCATTTT.